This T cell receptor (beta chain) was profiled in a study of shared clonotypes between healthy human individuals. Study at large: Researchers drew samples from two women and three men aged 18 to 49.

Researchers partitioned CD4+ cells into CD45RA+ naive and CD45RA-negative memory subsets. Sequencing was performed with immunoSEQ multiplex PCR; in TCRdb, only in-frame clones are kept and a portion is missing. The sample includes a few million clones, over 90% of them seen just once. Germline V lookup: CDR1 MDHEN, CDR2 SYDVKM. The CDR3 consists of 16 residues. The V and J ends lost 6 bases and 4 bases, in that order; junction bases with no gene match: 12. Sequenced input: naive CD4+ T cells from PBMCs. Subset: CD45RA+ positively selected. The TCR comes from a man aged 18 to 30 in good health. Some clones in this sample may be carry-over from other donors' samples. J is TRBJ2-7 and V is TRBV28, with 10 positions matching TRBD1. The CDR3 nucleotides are TGTGCCAGCAGATCCACCGGGACAGGGGAAGGGTACGAGCAGTACTTC. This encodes CASRSTGTGEGYEQYF.